This TCR beta chain was captured in a study of OX40 agonist ivuxolimab in advanced cancers. About the research overall: Two patients with cutaneous melanoma and one with hepatocellular carcinoma, three in total, showed partial responses.

Generated by immunoSEQ multiplex PCR, the TCRdb table keeps only in-frame clones and is missing some. The sample carries 75,000 to 90,000 clones, around 90% recorded once. Autoimmune disease history or systemic immunosuppression meant exclusion. Sequenced here: CD4+ or CD8+ T cells sorted from blood, sampled in a trial of the OX40 agonist ivuxolimab. This TCR came from an adult with an advanced solid tumor such as melanoma, head and neck, liver or kidney cancer.

CDR3 coding DNA: TGTGCCAGCAAAGGATCTGGGGGCGGGGTCTATGGCTACACCTTC. Translation gives CASKGSGGGVYGYTF. The chain combines TRBV2 with TRBJ1-2; TRBD1 might be the D (6 bases). Germline V CDR1 and CDR2: SNHLY, FYNNEI. V lost 7 bases and J lost 4, with 19 bases in between. This CDR3 is 15 amino acids long.